This TCR beta chain is from a study of sequential checkpoint blockade in melanoma. Sequencing used immunoSEQ multiplex PCR; TCRdb keeps in-frame clones, though not all of them. The data show some 14,000 clones, roughly 86% seen once. The CDR3 contains 16 residues. The V end was cut by 0 bases, the J end by 2 bases, with 15 bases between. Germline lookup yields CDR1 SGHRS and CDR2 YFSETQ. Treatment noted: randomized to nivolumab then ipilimumab (arm A) or the reverse (arm B). Live CD3+CD8+ CD19− CD56− cells were sorted from PBMCs. The sequence was collected from a human donor with melanoma. Here the sequenced sample was CD8+ T cells sorted from blood (inferred from file names), taken from a patient given nivolumab and ipilimumab in sequence. The chain joins TRBV5-1 to TRBJ2-7, with D unclear. The CDR3 sequence is CASSLGGWPQTYEQYF. The CDR3 DNA follows: TGCGCCAGCAGCTTGGGAGGTTGGCCTCAGACCTACGAGCAGTACTTC.